The rows below give T cell receptor beta chains drawn from one sample of a study of Graves' ophthalmopathy and Graves' hyperthyroidism. TCRdb re-derived calls from the multiplex PCR reads in MiXCR, one entry per CDR3 protein. The table includes 450,000 or so distinct CDR3 sequences, around 15% detected once. The sample was blood. The receptor set was obtained from a woman younger than 45 with Graves' ophthalmopathy. Both conserved end residues are part of each CDR3. Fields, in order: clone size, D gene, J gene, V gene, CDR3 protein, CDR3 DNA. D genes are given only for firm matches. Clone size is shown for a subset of rows, as once, few, many or a class of expanded clone.

size: few
D: TRBD1
J: TRBJ1-1
V: TRBV7-8
CDR3: CASSFIQGVHEAFF
DNA: TGTGCCAGCAGCTTCATACAGGGGGTGCATGAAGCTTTCTTT

size: many
D: .
J: TRBJ1-2
V: TRBV12-3/TRBV12-4
CDR3: CASSMTNYGYTF
DNA: TGTGCCAGCAGTATGACAAACTATGGCTACACCTTC

size: many
D: .
J: TRBJ2-5
V: TRBV7-8
CDR3: CASSLDTGETQYF
DNA: TGTGCCAGCAGCTTAGATACCGGCGAGACCCAGTACTTC

size: many
D: TRBD1
J: TRBJ1-1
V: TRBV12-3/TRBV12-4
CDR3: CASSLPTGRSTEAFF
DNA: TGTGCCAGCAGTCTACCGACAGGGCGGAGCACTGAAGCTTTCTTT

size: many
D: .
J: TRBJ2-7
V: TRBV6-2/TRBV6-3
CDR3: CASSYPSYEQYF
DNA: TGTGCCAGCAGTTATCCCAGCTACGAGCAGTACTTC

size: many
D: .
J: TRBJ2-5
V: TRBV20-1
CDR3: CSARMGGGETQYF
DNA: TGCAGTGCTAGAATGGGAGGAGGGGAGACCCAGTACTTC

size: many
D: .
J: TRBJ1-1
V: TRBV15
CDR3: CATSRDLRLGTEAFF
DNA: TGTGCCACCAGCAGAGACCTGCGGCTAGGGACTGAAGCTTTCTTT

size: few
D: .
J: TRBJ1-3
V: TRBV9
CDR3: CASSVAMGNTIYF
DNA: TGTGCCAGCAGCGTAGCCATGGGGAACACCATATATTTT

size: many
D: .
J: TRBJ1-1
V: TRBV3-1
CDR3: CATSWPNTEAFF
DNA: TGTGCCACCAGCTGGCCGAACACTGAAGCTTTCTTT

size: many
D: .
J: TRBJ1-1
V: TRBV12-3/TRBV12-4
CDR3: CASNFRLDSGYTEAFF
DNA: TGTGCCAGCAATTTCCGACTAGATTCGGGTTATACTGAAGCTTTCTTT

size: many
D: .
J: TRBJ1-1
V: TRBV18
CDR3: CASSPPGRRTEAFF
DNA: TGTGCCAGCTCACCACCCGGCAGACGAACTGAAGCTTTCTTT

size: many
D: TRBD1
J: TRBJ1-1
V: TRBV20-1
CDR3: CSARRQGYTEAFF
DNA: TGCAGTGCTAGACGACAGGGATACACTGAAGCTTTCTTT

size: many
D: TRBD1
J: TRBJ2-7
V: TRBV6-1
CDR3: CASRKGTARSYEQYF
DNA: TGTGCCAGCAGGAAAGGGACAGCTCGTTCCTACGAGCAGTACTTC

size: many
D: .
J: TRBJ2-7
V: TRBV2
CDR3: CASQQFVYEQYF
DNA: TGTGCCAGCCAACAGTTCGTCTACGAGCAGTACTTC

size: many
D: .
J: TRBJ1-5
V: TRBV12-3/TRBV12-4
CDR3: CASSFLGQPQHF
DNA: TGTGCCAGCAGTTTTTTGGGGCAGCCCCAGCATTTT

size: many
D: .
J: TRBJ1-5
V: TRBV28
CDR3: CASSLSGVWGKNQPQHF
DNA: TGTGCCAGCAGTTTATCTGGAGTCTGGGGGAAAAATCAGCCCCAGCATTTT

size: few
D: .
J: TRBJ1-1
V: TRBV27
CDR3: CASIKSPRNTEAFF
DNA: TGTGCCAGCATCAAATCACCCAGGAACACTGAAGCTTTCTTT

size: many
D: .
J: TRBJ1-3
V: TRBV30
CDR3: CAWSVTGNTIYF
DNA: TGTGCCTGGAGTGTAACTGGAAACACCATATATTTT

size: many
D: .
J: TRBJ2-7
V: TRBV12-3/TRBV12-4
CDR3: CASSLGTGMGSEQYF
DNA: TGTGCCAGCAGTTTAGGCACAGGGATGGGTAGCGAGCAGTACTTC

size: many
D: TRBD1
J: TRBJ2-7
V: TRBV7-6
CDR3: CASSLARDSPYEQYF
DNA: TGTGCCAGCAGCTTAGCCCGGGACAGCCCCTACGAGCAGTACTTC

size: many
D: .
J: TRBJ2-7
V: TRBV12-3/TRBV12-4
CDR3: CASSSAYEQYF
DNA: TGTGCCAGCAGCTCCGCCTACGAGCAGTACTTC

size: many
D: TRBD1
J: TRBJ2-5
V: TRBV7-2
CDR3: CASSYDRGSETQYF
DNA: TGTGCCAGCAGCTATGACAGGGGTTCGGAGACCCAGTACTTC

size: many
D: .
J: TRBJ2-7
V: TRBV12-3/TRBV12-4
CDR3: CASRVTPSYEQYF
DNA: TGTGCCAGCAGAGTGACACCCTCCTACGAGCAGTACTTC

size: many
D: .
J: TRBJ1-5
V: TRBV24-1
CDR3: CATSETGLGQPQHF
DNA: TGTGCCACCAGTGAAACAGGTTTGGGCCAGCCCCAGCATTTT

size: many
D: .
J: TRBJ1-3
V: TRBV12-3/TRBV12-4
CDR3: CASSLDIYTIYF
DNA: TGTGCCAGCAGTTTAGACATTTACACCATATATTTT

size: many
D: .
J: TRBJ2-7
V: TRBV11-3
CDR3: CASSLGASPREQYF
DNA: TGTGCCAGCAGCTTAGGAGCATCCCCGCGGGAGCAGTACTTC

size: many
D: TRBD2
J: TRBJ2-5
V: TRBV7-9
CDR3: CASSPPGAGGETQYF
DNA: TGTGCCAGCAGCCCCCCAGGAGCGGGAGGAGAGACCCAGTACTTC

size: .
D: .
J: TRBJ1-3
V: TRBV5-5
CDR3: CASSLAAAGAGNTIYF
DNA: TGTGCCAGCAGCTTGGCCGCAGCAGGGGCTGGAAACACCATATATTTT

size: many
D: TRBD2
J: TRBJ2-5
V: TRBV6-2/TRBV6-3
CDR3: CASNSRGGEETQYF
DNA: TGTGCCAGCAATTCGCGGGGGGGCGAGGAGACCCAGTACTTC

size: many
D: .
J: TRBJ2-3
V: TRBV6-4
CDR3: CASSEGVGTDTQYF
DNA: TGTGCCAGCAGTGAGGGGGTAGGCACAGATACGCAGTATTTT